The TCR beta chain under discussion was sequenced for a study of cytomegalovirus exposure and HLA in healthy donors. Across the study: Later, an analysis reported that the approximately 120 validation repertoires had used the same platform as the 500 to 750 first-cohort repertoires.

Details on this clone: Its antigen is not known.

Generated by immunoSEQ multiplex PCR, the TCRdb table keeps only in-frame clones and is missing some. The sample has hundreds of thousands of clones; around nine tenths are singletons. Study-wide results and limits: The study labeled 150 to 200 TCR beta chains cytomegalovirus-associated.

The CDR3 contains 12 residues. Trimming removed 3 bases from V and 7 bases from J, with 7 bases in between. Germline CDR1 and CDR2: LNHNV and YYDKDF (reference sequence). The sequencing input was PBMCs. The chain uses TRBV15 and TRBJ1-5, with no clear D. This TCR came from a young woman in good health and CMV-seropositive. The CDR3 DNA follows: TGTGCCACCAGCAGCGGGGAACAGCCCCAGCATTTT. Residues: CATSSGEQPQHF.